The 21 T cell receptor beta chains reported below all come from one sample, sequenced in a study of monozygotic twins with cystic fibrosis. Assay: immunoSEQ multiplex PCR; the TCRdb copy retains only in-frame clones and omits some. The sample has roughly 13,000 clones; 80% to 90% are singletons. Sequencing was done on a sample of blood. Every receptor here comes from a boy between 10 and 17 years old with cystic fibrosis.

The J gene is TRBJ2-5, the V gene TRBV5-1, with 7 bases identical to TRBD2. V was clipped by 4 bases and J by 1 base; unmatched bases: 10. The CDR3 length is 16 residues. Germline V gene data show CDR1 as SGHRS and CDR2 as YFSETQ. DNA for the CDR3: TGCGCCAGCAGCCGGGGGGACTCCTTAGGCCAAGAGACCCAGTACTTC. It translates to CASSRGDSLGQETQYF.

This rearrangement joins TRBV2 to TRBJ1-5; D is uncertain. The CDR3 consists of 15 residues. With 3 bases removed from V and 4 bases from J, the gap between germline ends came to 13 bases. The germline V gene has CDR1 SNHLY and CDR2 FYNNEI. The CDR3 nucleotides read TGTGCCAGCAGTGACTTCGGAAGCGATAATCAGCCCCAGCATTTT. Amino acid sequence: CASSDFGSDNQPQHF.

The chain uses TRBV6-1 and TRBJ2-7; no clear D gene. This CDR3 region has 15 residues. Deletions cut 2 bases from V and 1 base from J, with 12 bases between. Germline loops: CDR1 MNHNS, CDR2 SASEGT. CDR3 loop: CASSERLAESYEQYF. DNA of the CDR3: TGTGCCAGCAGTGAAAGGTTAGCAGAATCCTACGAGCAGTACTTC.

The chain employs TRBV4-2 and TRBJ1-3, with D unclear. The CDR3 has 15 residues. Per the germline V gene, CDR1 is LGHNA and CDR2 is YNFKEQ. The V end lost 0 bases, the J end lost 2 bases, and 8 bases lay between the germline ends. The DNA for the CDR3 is TGTGCCAGCAGCCAAGATACGGCGGCTGGAAACACCATATATTTT. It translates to CASSQDTAAGNTIYF.

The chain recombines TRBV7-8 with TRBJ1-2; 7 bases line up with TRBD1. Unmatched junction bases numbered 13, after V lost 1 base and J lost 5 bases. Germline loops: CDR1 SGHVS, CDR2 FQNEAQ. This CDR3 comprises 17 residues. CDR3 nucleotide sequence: TGTGCCAGCAGCTTAGTTTTCCGAATGACAGGGCGTTATGGCTACACCTTC. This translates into CASSLVFRMTGRYGYTF.

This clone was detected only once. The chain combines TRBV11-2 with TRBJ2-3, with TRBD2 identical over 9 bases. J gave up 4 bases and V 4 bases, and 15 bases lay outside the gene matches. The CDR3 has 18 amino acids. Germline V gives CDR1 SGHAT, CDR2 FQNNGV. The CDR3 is CASSSRQPIAGVSDTQYF. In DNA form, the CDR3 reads TGTGCCAGCAGCTCACGCCAACCTATAGCGGGGGTATCAGATACGCAGTATTTT. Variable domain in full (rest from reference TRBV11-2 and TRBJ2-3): EAGVAQSPRYKIIEKRQSVAFWCNPISGHATLYWYQQILGQGPKLLIQFQNNGVVDDSQLPKDRFSAERLKGVDSTLKIQPAKLEDSAVYLCASSSRQPIAGVSDTQYFGPGTRLTVL.

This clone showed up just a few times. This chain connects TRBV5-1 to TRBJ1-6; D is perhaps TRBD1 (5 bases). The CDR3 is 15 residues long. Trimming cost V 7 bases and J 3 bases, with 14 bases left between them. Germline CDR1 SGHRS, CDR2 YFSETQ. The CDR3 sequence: CASAEGRVYNSPLHF. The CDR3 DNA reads TGCGCCAGCGCGGAGGGCAGGGTCTATAATTCACCCCTCCACTTT.

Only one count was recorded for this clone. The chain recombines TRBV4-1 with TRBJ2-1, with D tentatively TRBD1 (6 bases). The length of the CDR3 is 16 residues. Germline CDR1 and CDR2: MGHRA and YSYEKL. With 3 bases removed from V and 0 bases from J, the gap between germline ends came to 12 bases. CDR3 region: CASSQQGQHSYNEQFF. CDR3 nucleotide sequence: TGCGCCAGCAGCCAGCAGGGACAACACTCCTACAATGAGCAGTTCTTC.

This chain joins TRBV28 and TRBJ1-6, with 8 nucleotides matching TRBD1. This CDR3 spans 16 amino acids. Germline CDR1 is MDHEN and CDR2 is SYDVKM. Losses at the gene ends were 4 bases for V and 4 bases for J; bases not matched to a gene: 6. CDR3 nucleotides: TGTGCCAGCAGTTCCCCCGGACAGGGATATAATTCACCCCTCCACTTT. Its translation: CASSSPGQGYNSPLHF.

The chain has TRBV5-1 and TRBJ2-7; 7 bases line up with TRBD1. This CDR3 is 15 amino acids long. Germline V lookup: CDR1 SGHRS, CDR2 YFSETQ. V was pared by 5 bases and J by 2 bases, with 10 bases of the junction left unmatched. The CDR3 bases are TGCGCCAGCAGACGGGGCGGACAGGAGGCCTACGAGCAGTACTTC. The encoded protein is CASRRGGQEAYEQYF.

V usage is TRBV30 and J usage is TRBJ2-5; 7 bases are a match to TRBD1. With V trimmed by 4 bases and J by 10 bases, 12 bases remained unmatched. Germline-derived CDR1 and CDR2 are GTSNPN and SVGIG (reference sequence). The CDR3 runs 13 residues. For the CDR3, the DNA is TGTGCCTGGAAGACAGGGCAAGTGGCTGGCCAGTACTTC. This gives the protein CAWKTGQVAGQYF.

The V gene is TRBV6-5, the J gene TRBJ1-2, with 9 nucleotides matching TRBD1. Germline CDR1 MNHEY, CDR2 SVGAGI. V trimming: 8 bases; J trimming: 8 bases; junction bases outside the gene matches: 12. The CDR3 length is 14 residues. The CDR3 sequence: CASSLSTGGEGYTF. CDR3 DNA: TGTGCCAGCTCCCTATCGACAGGGGGAGAAGGCTACACCTTC.

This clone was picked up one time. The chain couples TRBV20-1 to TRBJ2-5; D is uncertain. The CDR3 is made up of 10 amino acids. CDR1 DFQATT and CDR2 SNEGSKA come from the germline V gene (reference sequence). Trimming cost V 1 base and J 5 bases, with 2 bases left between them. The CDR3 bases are TGCAGTGCTAGAGCCGAGACCCAGTACTTC. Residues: CSARAETQYF.

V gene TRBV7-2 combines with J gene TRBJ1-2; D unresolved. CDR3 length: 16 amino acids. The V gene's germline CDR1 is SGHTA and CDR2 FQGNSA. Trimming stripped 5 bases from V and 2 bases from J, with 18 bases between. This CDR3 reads CASSKKNKLQNYGYTF. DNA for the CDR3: TGTGCCAGCAGCAAAAAAAACAAACTACAAAACTATGGCTACACCTTC.

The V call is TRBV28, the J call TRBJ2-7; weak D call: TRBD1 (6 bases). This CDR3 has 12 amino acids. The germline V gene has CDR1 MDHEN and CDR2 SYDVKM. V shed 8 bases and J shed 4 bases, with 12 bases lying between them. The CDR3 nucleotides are TGTGCCAGCCAAGGCAGGGGTTACGAGCAGTACTTC. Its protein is CASQGRGYEQYF.

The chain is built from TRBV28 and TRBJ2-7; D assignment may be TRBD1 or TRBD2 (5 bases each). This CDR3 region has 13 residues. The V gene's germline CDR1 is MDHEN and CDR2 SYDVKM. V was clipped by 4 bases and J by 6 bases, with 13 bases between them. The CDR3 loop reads CASSSGQGSEQYF. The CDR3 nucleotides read TGTGCCAGCAGTTCAGGGCAAGGGAGCGAGCAGTACTTC.

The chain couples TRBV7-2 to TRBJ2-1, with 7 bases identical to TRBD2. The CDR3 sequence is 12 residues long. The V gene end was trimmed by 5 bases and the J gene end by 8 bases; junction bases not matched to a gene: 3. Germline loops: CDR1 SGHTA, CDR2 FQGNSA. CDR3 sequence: CASSAAGDEQFF. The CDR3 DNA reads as TGTGCCAGCAGCGCGGCGGGGGATGAGCAGTTCTTC.

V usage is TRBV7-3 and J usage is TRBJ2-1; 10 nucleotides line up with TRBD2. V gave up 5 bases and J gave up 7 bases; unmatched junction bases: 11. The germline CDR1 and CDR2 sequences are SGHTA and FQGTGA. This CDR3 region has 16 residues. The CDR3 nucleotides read TGTGCCAGCAGCCCCCAACTAGCGGGGTCGGGGAATGAGCAGTTCTTC. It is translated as CASSPQLAGSGNEQFF.

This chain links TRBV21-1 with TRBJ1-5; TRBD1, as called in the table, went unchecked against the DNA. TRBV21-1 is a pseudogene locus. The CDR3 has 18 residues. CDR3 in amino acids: CARFRDRNTCGGNQPQHF. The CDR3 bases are TGTGCCAGATTCCGGGACAGAAATACTTGTGGCGGTAATCAGCCCCAGCATTTT.

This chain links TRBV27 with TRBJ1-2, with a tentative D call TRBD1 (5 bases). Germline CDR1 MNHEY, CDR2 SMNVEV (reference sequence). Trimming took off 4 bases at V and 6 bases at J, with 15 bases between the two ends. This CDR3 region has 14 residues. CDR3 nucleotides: TGTGCCAGCAGTTACCATTTGGGGGGAGATGGCTACACCTTC. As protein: CASSYHLGGDGYTF.

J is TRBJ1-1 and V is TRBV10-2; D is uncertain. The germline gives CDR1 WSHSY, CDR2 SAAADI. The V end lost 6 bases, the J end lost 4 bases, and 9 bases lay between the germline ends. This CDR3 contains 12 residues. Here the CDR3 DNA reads TGCGCCAGCAGCGGTAGGCGCACTGAAGCTTTCTTT. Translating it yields CASSGRRTEAFF.